Below, 4 T cell receptor beta chains from the same sample are listed, as sequenced in a study of blood T cell repertoires in COVID-19. The method was immunoSEQ multiplex PCR; TCRdb's version includes in-frame clones alone and lacks a portion of them. The sample has roughly 250,000 clones; roughly 87% are singletons. Input material: peripheral blood. These receptors were obtained from a man aged 55 to 70 who had recovered from COVID-19.

The chain recombines TRBV5-6 with TRBJ1-6; 7 positions match TRBD1. CDR1 and CDR2 from the germline V gene are SGHDT and YYEEEE. This CDR3 has 17 amino acids. The V gene end was trimmed by 4 bases and the J gene end by 7 bases; junction bases not matched to a gene: 14. CDR3 nucleotides: TGTGCCAGCAGCCAATACACCCGACAGGGTGGGAATTCACCCCTCCACTTT. This encodes CASSQYTRQGGNSPLHF.

The rearrangement joins TRBV6-5 to TRBJ1-6; 7 bases match TRBD1. The CDR3 runs to 14 residues. The V gene end was trimmed by 6 bases and the J gene end by 9 bases; junction bases not matched to a gene: 8. Germline V lookup: CDR1 MNHEY, CDR2 SVGAGI. The CDR3 DNA sequence: TGTGCCAGCAGACGCACAGGGGAGATTTCACCCCTCCACTTT. The encoded protein is CASRRTGEISPLHF.

The gene calls are TRBV6-5 and TRBJ1-6; TRBD1 agrees at 7 bases. Per the germline V gene, CDR1 is MNHEY and CDR2 is SVGAGI. V trimming: 6 bases; J trimming: 7 bases; junction bases outside the gene matches: 6. This CDR3 region has 14 residues. CDR3 nucleotides: TGTGCCAGCAGCAGACAGGGTGAAAATTCACCCCTCCACTTT. This gives the protein CASSRQGENSPLHF.

This clone was counted only a few times. The V gene is TRBV11-2, the J gene TRBJ1-3; 7 bases map to TRBD1. This CDR3 spans 16 amino acids. Losses at the gene ends were 2 bases for V and 0 bases for J; bases not matched to a gene: 4. The germline V gene has CDR1 SGHAT and CDR2 FQNNGV. The CDR3 region has the DNA TGTGCCAGCAGCTTACTCGGGACAGCCTCTGGAAACACCATATATTTT. Residues: CASSLLGTASGNTIYF.